This T cell receptor (beta chain) was identified during a study of tumor and adjacent non-tumor tissue in lung cancer. Study summary: Aged about 30 to 76 years, patients included fewer than 11 men and a handful of women with stage I to III disease. Samples averaged around 3.9 million productive TCRbeta reads each. Study-level results: Top 100 clones took a larger repertoire share in normal lung. Significantly higher TCR diversity was found in tumor than normal lung.

Details on this clonotype: Its antigen is unidentified. The germline gene is not matched at one end of the junction; a read error may be the cause.

Three rounds of nested PCR, following a modified ARM-PCR protocol, produced the TCRbeta library. One entry per CDR3 protein, called by TCRdb with MiXCR from the multiplex PCR reads. The repertoire holds 68,000 or so distinct CDR3 sequences, approximately 63% seen once, with over 20% in the top ten. RNA was extracted from bulk tissue without any cell sorting. The TCR was taken from a man aged 45-60 years with non-small cell lung cancer. The sample taken for sequencing was lung tumor tissue.

The CDR3 nucleotides read TGTCCCAGCAGCAAAGGCAGGGGGAGCACAGATACGCAGTATTTT. This sequence encodes CPSSKGRGSTDTQYF. The chain is built from TRBV12-3 or TRBV12-4 and TRBJ2-3; 7 positions agree with TRBD1. CDR3 length: 15 amino acids.